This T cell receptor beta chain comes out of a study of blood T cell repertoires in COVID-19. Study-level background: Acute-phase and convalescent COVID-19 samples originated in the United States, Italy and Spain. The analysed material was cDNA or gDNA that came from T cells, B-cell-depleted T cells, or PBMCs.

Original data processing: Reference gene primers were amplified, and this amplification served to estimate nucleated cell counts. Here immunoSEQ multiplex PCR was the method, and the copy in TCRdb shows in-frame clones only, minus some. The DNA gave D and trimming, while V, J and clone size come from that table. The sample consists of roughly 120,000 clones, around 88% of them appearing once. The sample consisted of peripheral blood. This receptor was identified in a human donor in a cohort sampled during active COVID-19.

Written as DNA, the CDR3 is TGTGCCAGCAGCCAAGACAGCGGGAGGGTCCAAGAGACCCAGTACTTC. Its translation is CASSQDSGRVQETQYF. This chain uses TRBV3-1 (or the pseudogene TRBV3-2) with TRBJ2-5, with 10 nucleotides matching TRBD2. V lost 0 bases and J lost 1; bases outside the gene matches: 2. Germline CDR1 LGHDT, CDR2 YNNKEL (reference sequence). The CDR3 is 16 amino acids.